This is a list of T cell receptor beta chains from one sample in a study of tumor-infiltrating lymphocytes in primary liver carcinoma. Via MiXCR, TCRdb re-called the multiplex PCR reads, giving one row per CDR3 protein. This sample has a few hundred thousand distinct CDR3 sequences; 58% occur once, and the top ten carry about 17%. Sequenced material: peripheral blood. These receptors were collected from a woman between 25 and 40 years old with primary liver carcinoma and hepatitis B virus infection. The CDR3 runs from the conserved cysteine through the conserved F or W. Fields, in order: J gene, CDR3 length, V gene, clone size, D gene, CDR3 protein, CDR3 DNA. The D gene is left open where the match is weak. A row's size may be missing; if present it is once, few, many or a size class.

TRBJ1-1	16	TRBV11-3	many	.	CASSTPTTGLNTEAFF	TGTGCCAGCAGCACCCCAACGACAGGACTGAACACTGAAGCTTTCTTT
TRBJ2-1	16	TRBV11-2	.	.	CASSTSGELYYDEQFF	TGTGCCAGCAGCACCTCCGGGGAGCTTTATTACGATGAGCAGTTCTTC
TRBJ2-3	19	TRBV28	.	TRBD2	CASSFLAGVGTTSTDTQYF	TGTGCCAGCAGTTTCCTAGCGGGAGTTGGAACAACTAGCACAGATACGCAGTATTTT
TRBJ1-2	16	TRBV7-9	few	TRBD1	CASKRRQGDMGYGYTF	TGTGCCAGCAAGAGACGCCAGGGGGACATGGGCTATGGCTACACCTTC
TRBJ1-4	15	TRBV11-2	.	.	CASTLRGTTNEKLFF	TGTGCCAGCACCTTAAGGGGAACAACTAATGAAAAACTGTTTTTT
TRBJ2-1	16	TRBV5-4	.	TRBD2	CAGSLSRTRSYNEQFF	TGTGCCGGCAGCTTGAGCAGGACTAGGTCCTACAATGAGCAGTTCTTC
TRBJ1-2	15	TRBV11-2	.	.	CASNLDNLRDYGYAF	TGTGCCAGCAACTTAGATAACCTCCGGGACTATGGCTACGCCTTC
TRBJ2-6	15	TRBV7-8	.	.	CASSWIDSGGDVLTF	TGTGCCAGCAGCTGGATCGACTCTGGGGGCGACGTCCTGACTTTC
TRBJ2-1	14	TRBV12-3/TRBV12-4	.	TRBD2	CASAGLAGYNERFF	TGTGCCAGCGCGGGACTAGCGGGGTACAATGAGCGGTTCTTC
TRBJ2-7	12	TRBV29-1	many	.	CSVQGGRGEQYF	TGCAGCGTTCAAGGGGGGCGCGGGGAGCAGTACTTC
TRBJ2-2	15	TRBV4-2	few	.	CASSPWTTYTGELFF	TGTGCCAGCAGCCCGTGGACTACTTACACCGGGGAGCTGTTTTTT
TRBJ2-1	12	TRBV5-1	once	.	CASSLVSWEQFF	TGCGCCAGCAGCTTGGTTAGCTGGGAGCAGTTCTTC
TRBJ2-4	18	TRBV6-5	.	TRBD1	CASILTGTGMIAKNIQYF	TGTGCCAGCATTTTAACCGGGACAGGAATGATAGCCAAAAACATTCAGTACTTC
TRBJ2-1	16	TRBV12-3/TRBV12-4	.	.	CASSVLGGTRDSEQFF	TGTGCCAGCAGTGTTTTGGGAGGGACTAGGGACAGTGAGCAGTTCTTC
TRBJ2-7	13	TRBV12-3/TRBV12-4	few	TRBD2	CASSRAGEFEQYF	TGTGCCAGCAGCCGAGCGGGAGAGTTCGAGCAGTACTTC
TRBJ2-5	17	TRBV6-2/TRBV6-3	.	TRBD2	CASSYGGTSGTPATQYF	TGTGCCAGCAGTTACGGTGGGACTAGCGGGACCCCAGCGACCCAGTACTTC
TRBJ1-1	14	TRBV12-3/TRBV12-4	.	.	CTSSLTAGLREAFF	TGTACCAGCAGCCTGACAGCGGGATTGCGGGAAGCTTTCTTT
TRBJ2-1	16	TRBV7-9	.	TRBD1	CAIRGGQGPSYNEQFF	TGTGCCATCAGGGGGGGACAGGGGCCGTCCTACAATGAGCAGTTCTTC
TRBJ1-1	11	TRBV6-1	many	.	CASIGNTEAFF	TGTGCCAGTATTGGGAACACTGAAGCTTTCTTT
TRBJ2-7	14	TRBV6-6	.	.	CASSSDSFSYEEYF	TGTGCCAGCAGTTCGGACAGCTTTTCATACGAGGAGTACTTC
TRBJ1-3	15	TRBV4-3	once	.	CASSQDRLGGNTIYF	TGCGCCAGCAGCCAAGATCGGCTAGGTGGAAACACCATATATTTT
TRBJ2-1	14	TRBV13	.	TRBD2	CASSPGLVHNEQFF	TGTGCCAGCAGCCCCGGACTAGTCCACAATGAGCAGTTCTTC
TRBJ1-1	12	TRBV6-6	few	.	CASTRRNTEAFF	TGTGCCAGCACGCGTAGGAACACTGAAGCTTTCTTT
TRBJ1-5	13	TRBV19	.	.	CASSMGPLEPQHF	TGTGCCAGTAGTATGGGACCTCTCGAGCCCCAGCATTTT
TRBJ2-2	15	TRBV12-3/TRBV12-4	.	.	CANSAPPRDTGELFF	TGTGCCAACAGTGCCCCTCCCAGGGACACCGGGGAGCTGTTTTTT
TRBJ2-5	16	TRBV6-6	many	TRBD2	CASSFRPTSGGETQYF	TGTGCCAGCAGTTTCCGACCGACTAGCGGTGGCGAGACCCAGTACTTC
TRBJ2-5	13	TRBV10-2	.	TRBD1	CASTLGQDQTQYF	TGCGCCAGCACCTTAGGACAGGATCAGACCCAGTACTTC
TRBJ2-3	17	TRBV6-5	.	TRBD2	CASTLLAGGPATDTQYF	TGTGCCAGCACCTTACTAGCGGGAGGGCCAGCCACAGATACGCAGTATTTT
TRBJ2-3	14	TRBV6-5	.	.	CANSYEALTDTQYF	TGTGCCAACAGTTACGAGGCTCTCACAGATACGCAGTATTTT
TRBJ2-1	16	TRBV4-1	few	TRBD2	CASSQGTSGSRNEQFF	TGCGCCAGCAGCCAAGGGACTAGCGGGAGCAGAAATGAGCAGTTCTTC
TRBJ2-1	14	TRBV6-2/TRBV6-3	few	TRBD2	CASNWGLAGKEQFF	TGTGCCAGCAACTGGGGACTAGCGGGGAAGGAGCAGTTCTTC
TRBJ1-4	15	TRBV11-2	.	TRBD1	CAGSLGHRGHEKLFF	TGTGCCGGCAGCTTAGGGCACAGGGGACATGAAAAACTGTTTTTT
TRBJ1-3	16	TRBV4-3	.	.	CASNHQGQILGNTIYF	TGCGCCAGCAACCATCAAGGACAGATACTGGGAAACACCATATATTTT
TRBJ2-7	17	TRBV5-5	.	TRBD2	CASSFPAGTRIVYEQCF	TGTGCCAGCAGTTTCCCCGCCGGGACTAGAATCGTTTACGAGCAGTGCTTC
TRBJ2-4	16	TRBV6-6	few	TRBD2	CASSSSGGGAKNIQYF	TGTGCCAGCAGTTCGAGCGGGGGGGGGGCCAAAAACATTCAGTACTTC
TRBJ1-5	16	TRBV5-5	.	.	CASSLLGLNSNQPQHF	TGTGCCAGCAGCTTACTTGGACTGAATAGCAATCAGCCCCAGCATTTT
TRBJ2-3	16	TRBV6-5	.	TRBD2	CVSSPEEAGAQATQYF	TGTGTCAGCAGTCCCGAGGAAGCGGGAGCCCAAGCTACGCAGTATTTT
TRBJ2-7	15	TRBV13	many	.	CASSSWDKGPEEQYF	TGTGCCAGCAGCTCGTGGGACAAAGGGCCGGAAGAGCAGTACTTC
TRBJ2-1	14	TRBV6-6	.	TRBD2	CASSYRGGYNEQFF	TGTGCCAGCAGTTACAGGGGAGGGTACAATGAGCAGTTCTTC
TRBJ2-1	13	TRBV12-3/TRBV12-4	.	.	CASSRRFGNEQFF	TGTGCCAGCAGCCGGCGGTTCGGCAATGAGCAGTTCTTC
TRBJ1-6	17	TRBV9	.	.	CASSASSGSSYNSPLHF	TGTGCCAGCAGCGCGAGCAGTGGGAGCTCCTATAATTCACCCCTCCACTTT
TRBJ2-2	14	TRBV7-9	.	.	CASSLIGEVGELFF	TGTGCCAGCAGCTTAATCGGTGAGGTCGGGGAGCTGTTTTTT
TRBJ2-1	12	TRBV5-4	.	.	CASSSSLYEQFF	TGTGCCAGCAGCTCGAGTCTGTATGAGCAGTTCTTC